The clone carrying this TCR beta chain was recorded only once. Its antigen is not known. The sample originates from a study of T cell repertoires in cytomegalovirus infection. Overall study context: CMV infection together with matching HLA type was indicated by public TCR beta signatures.

Findings and caveats of the study: Clonotype analysis showed dominance of the ex vivo response by HLA-C-restricted CMV-specific TCR beta clonotypes. Cumulative frequency of public TCR beta families picked out carriers of CMV plus the relevant HLA.

CDR3 length equals 15 residues. J was trimmed by 5 bases and V by 7 bases; bases with no gene match: 9. Per germline, CDR1 MNHEY and CDR2 SMNVEV (reference sequence). A single record per CDR3 protein comes from TCRdb applying MiXCR to the reads. The table lists some 700,000 distinct CDR3 sequences, less than 40% of them singletons. The receptor comes from a human donor in good health (CMV status not recorded). Some clones in this sample may be carry-over from other donors' samples. Sequencing was done on a sample of PBMCs. The chain recombines TRBV27 with TRBJ2-2; 8 nucleotides align to TRBD1. The DNA for the CDR3 is TGTGCCAGCAAAGAGACAGGGGAAGGGACCGGGGAGCTGTTTTTT. Translation: CASKETGEGTGELFF.